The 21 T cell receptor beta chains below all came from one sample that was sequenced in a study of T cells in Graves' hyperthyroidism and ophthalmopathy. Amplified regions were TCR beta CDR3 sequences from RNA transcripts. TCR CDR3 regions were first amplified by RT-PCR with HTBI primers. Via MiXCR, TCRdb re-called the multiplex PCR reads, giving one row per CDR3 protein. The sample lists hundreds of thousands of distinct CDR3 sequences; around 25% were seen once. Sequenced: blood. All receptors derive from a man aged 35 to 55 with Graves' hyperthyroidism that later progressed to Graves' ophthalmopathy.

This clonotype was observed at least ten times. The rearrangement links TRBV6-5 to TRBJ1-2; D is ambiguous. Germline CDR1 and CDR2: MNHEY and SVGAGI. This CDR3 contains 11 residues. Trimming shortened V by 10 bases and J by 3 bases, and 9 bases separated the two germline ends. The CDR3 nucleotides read TGTGCCACCGTGCTTGACTATGGCTACACCTTC. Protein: CATVLDYGYTF.

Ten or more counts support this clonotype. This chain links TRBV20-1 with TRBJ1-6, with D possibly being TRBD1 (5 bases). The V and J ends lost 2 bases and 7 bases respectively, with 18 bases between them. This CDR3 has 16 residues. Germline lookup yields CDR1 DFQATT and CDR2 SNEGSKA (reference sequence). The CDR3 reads CSARPSRRVVNSPLHF. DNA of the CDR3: TGCAGTGCTAGACCCAGCCGCAGGGTCGTAAATTCACCCCTCCACTTT.

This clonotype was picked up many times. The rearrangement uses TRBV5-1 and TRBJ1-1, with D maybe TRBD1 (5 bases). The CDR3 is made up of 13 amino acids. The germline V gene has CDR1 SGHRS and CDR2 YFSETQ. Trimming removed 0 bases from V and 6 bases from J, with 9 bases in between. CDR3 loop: CASSLGGGAEAFF. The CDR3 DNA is TGCGCCAGCAGCTTGGGGGGGGGTGCTGAAGCTTTCTTT.

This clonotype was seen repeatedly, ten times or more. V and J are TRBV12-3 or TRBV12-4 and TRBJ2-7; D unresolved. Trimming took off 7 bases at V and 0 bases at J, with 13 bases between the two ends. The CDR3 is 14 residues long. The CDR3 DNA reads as TGTGCCAGCACCCCCCTGGGCAGCTCCTACGAGCAGTACTTC. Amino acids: CASTPLGSSYEQYF.

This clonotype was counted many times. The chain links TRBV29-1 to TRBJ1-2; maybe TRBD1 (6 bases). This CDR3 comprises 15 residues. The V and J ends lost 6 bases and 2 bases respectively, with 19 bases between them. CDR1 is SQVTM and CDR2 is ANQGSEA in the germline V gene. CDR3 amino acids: CSVQGIGGPNYGYTF. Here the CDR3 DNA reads TGCAGCGTGCAGGGGATTGGGGGCCCAAACTATGGCTACACCTTC.

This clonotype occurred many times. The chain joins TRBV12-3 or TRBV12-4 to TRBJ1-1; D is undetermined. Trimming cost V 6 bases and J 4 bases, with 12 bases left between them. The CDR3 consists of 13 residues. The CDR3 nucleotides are TGTGCCAGCAGGCAGGCCAGAACCACTGAAGCTTTCTTT. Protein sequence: CASRQARTTEAFF.

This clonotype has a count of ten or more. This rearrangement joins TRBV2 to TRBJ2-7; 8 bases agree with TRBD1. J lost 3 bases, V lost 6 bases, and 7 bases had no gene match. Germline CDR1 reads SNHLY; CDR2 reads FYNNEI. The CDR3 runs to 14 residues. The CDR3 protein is CASREGQVFYEQYF. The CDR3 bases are TGTGCCAGCAGGGAGGGACAGGTCTTCTACGAGCAGTACTTC.

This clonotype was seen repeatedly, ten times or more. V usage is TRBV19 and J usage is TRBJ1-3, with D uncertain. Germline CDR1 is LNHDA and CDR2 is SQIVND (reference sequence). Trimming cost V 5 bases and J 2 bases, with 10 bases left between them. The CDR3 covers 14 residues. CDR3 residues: CASSDWPPGNTIYF. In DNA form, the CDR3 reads TGTGCCAGTAGTGACTGGCCCCCTGGAAACACCATATATTTT. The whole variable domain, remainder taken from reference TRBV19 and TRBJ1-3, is DGGITQSPKYLFRKEGQNVTLSCEQNLNHDAMYWYRQDPGQGLRLIYYSQIVNDFQKGDIAEGYSVSREKKESFPLTVTSAQKNPTAFYLCASSDWPPGNTIYFGEGSWLTVV.

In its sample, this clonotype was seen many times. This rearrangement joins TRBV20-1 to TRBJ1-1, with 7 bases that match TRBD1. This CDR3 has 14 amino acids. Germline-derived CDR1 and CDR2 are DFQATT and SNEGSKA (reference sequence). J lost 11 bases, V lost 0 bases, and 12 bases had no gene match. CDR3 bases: TGCAGTGCTAGAGATGTCAAGGGGGCGGTCACGGCTTTCTTT. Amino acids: CSARDVKGAVTAFF.

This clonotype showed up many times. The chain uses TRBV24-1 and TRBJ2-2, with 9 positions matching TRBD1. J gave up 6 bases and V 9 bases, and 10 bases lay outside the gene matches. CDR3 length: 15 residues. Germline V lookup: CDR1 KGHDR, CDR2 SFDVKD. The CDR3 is CATERTGGSAGELFF. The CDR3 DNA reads TGTGCCACCGAACGCACAGGGGGCAGCGCCGGGGAGCTGTTTTTT.

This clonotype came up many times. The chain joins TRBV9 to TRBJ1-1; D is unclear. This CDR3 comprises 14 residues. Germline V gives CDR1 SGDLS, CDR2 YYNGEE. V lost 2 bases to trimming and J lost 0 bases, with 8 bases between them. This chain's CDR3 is CASSVNQMNTEAFF. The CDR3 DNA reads TGTGCCAGCAGCGTGAACCAGATGAACACTGAAGCTTTCTTT.

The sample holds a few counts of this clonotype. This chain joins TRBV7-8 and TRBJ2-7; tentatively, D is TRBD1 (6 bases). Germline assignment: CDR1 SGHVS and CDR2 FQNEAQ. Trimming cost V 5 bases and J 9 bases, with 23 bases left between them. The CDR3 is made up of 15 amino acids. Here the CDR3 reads CASSPGPARGRSQYF. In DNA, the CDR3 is TGTGCCAGCAGCCCAGGACCGGCCAGGGGACGATCGCAGTACTTC.

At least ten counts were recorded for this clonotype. The CDR3 DNA follows: TGCAGTGCTAGAGATCCGGACAGGACCATTAAGGCATCTGGCTACACCTTC. Translating it yields CSARDPDRTIKASGYTF. V is TRBV20-1 and J is TRBJ1-2, with 7 positions matching TRBD1. Trimming removed 0 bases from V and 7 bases from J; junction bases left unmatched: 17. This CDR3 comprises 17 residues. Per germline, CDR1 DFQATT and CDR2 SNEGSKA (reference sequence).

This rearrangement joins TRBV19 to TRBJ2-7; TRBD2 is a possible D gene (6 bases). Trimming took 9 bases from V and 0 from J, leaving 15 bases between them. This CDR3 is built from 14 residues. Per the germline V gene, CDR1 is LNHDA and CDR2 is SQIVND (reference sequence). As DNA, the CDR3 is TGTGCCAGAACTGGCCGTAGCGGCTCCTACGAGCAGTACTTC. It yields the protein CARTGRSGSYEQYF.

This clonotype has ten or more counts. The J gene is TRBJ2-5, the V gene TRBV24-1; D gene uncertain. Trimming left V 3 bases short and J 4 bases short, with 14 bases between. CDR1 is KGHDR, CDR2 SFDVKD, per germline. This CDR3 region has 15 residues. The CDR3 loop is CATSDDGLMGETQYF. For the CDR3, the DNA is TGTGCCACCAGTGATGACGGGCTGATGGGAGAGACCCAGTACTTC.

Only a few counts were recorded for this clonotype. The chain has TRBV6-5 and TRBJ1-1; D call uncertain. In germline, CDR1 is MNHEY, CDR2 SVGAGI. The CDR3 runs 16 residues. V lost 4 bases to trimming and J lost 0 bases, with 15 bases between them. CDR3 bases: TGTGCCAGCAGTTCCCTAGTCGAACAGTTGAACACTGAAGCTTTCTTT. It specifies CASSSLVEQLNTEAFF.

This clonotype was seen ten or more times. In nucleotides, the CDR3 is TGTGCCAGCAGTTTCGAGACAGTCCAAGAGACCCAGTACTTC. It is translated as CASSFETVQETQYF. This chain links TRBV12-3 or TRBV12-4 with TRBJ2-5; the D gene is possibly TRBD1 (5 bases). The CDR3 length is 14 residues. Trimming removed 3 bases at V and 1 base at J, with 9 bases between.

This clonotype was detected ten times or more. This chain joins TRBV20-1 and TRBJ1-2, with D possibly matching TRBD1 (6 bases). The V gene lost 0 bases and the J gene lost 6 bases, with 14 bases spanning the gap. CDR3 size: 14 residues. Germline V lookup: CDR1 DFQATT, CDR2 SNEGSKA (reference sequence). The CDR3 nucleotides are TGCAGTGCTAGAGATCCGAGGACAGATAATGGCTACACCTTC. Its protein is CSARDPRTDNGYTF.

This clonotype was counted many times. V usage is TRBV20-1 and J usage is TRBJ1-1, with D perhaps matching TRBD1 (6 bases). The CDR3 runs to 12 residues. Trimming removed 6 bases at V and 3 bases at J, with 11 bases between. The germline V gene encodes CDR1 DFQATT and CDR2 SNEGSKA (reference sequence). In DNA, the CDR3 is TGCAGTGCGTCGACAGGTTACACTGAAGCTTTCTTT. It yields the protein CSASTGYTEAFF.

For the CDR3, the DNA is TGTGCCAGCAGTTTACTCTTTTCGGACACTGAAGCTTTCTTT. Translating gives CASSLLFSDTEAFF. The V gene is TRBV28, the J gene TRBJ1-1; the D is unclear. The CDR3 has 14 amino acids. CDR1 and CDR2 from the germline V gene are MDHEN and SYDVKM. V lost 2 bases, J lost 3 bases, and 10 bases lay in between.

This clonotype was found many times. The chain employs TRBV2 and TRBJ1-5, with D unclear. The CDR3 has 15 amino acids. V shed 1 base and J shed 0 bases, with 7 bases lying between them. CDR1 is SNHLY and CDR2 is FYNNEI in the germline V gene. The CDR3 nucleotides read TGTGCCAGCAGTGAAGGGGGTACTAGCAATCAGCCCCAGCATTTT. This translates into CASSEGGTSNQPQHF.